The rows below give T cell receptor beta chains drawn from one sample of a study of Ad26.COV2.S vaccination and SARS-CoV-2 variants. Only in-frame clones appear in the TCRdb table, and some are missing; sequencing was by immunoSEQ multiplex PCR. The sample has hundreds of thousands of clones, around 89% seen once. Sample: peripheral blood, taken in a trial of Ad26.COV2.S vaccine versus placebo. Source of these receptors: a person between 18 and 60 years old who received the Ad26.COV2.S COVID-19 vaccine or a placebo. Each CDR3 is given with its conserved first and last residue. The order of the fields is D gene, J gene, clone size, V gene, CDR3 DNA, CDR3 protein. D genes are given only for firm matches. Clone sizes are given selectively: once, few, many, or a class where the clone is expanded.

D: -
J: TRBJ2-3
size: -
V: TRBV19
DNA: TGTGCCAGTAGTATAGGCAGGGTGACAGATACGCAGTATTTT
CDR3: CASSIGRVTDTQYF

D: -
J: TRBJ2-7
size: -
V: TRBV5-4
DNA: TGTGCCAGCAGCTTCGAGACAACTTCCTACGAGCAGTACTTC
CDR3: CASSFETTSYEQYF

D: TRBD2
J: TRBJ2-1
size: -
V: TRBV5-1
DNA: TGCGCCAGCAGCTTGGAGCCTAGCGGGGGGAGGGATGAGCAGTTCTTC
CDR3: CASSLEPSGGRDEQFF

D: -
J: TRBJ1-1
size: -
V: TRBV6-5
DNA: TGTGCCAGCAGTCAGCAGGGAGGAACTGAAGCTTTCTTT
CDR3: CASSQQGGTEAFF

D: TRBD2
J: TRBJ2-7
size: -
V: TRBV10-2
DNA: TGCGCCAGCAGTGTGGCTAGCGGATCCTACGAGCAGTACTTC
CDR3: CASSVASGSYEQYF

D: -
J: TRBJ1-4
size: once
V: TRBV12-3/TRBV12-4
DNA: TGTGCCAGCAGTCCTGGCCTCGGGGACCGGCTGTTTTTT
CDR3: CASSPGLGDRLFF

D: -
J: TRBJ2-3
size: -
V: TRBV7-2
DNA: TGTGCCAGCAGCTTAGTCAAGGCTAGCACAGATACGCAGTATTTT
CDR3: CASSLVKASTDTQYF

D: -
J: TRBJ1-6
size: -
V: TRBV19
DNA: TGTGCCAGTAGTATAGGTATCAGGAATTCACCCCTCCACTTT
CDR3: CASSIGIRNSPLHF

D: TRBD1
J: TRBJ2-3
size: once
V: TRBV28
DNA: TGTGCCAGCAGTTTCCAACAGGGGGCAGGAGATACGCAGTATTTT
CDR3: CASSFQQGAGDTQYF

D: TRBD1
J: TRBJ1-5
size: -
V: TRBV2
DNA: TGTGCCAGCAGTGAACAGGGGGCACGACCCCAGCATTTT
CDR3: CASSEQGARPQHF

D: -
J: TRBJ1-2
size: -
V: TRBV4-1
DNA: TGCGCCAGCAGCCAAGATGGGGGATTTGGCTACACCTTC
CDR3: CASSQDGGFGYTF